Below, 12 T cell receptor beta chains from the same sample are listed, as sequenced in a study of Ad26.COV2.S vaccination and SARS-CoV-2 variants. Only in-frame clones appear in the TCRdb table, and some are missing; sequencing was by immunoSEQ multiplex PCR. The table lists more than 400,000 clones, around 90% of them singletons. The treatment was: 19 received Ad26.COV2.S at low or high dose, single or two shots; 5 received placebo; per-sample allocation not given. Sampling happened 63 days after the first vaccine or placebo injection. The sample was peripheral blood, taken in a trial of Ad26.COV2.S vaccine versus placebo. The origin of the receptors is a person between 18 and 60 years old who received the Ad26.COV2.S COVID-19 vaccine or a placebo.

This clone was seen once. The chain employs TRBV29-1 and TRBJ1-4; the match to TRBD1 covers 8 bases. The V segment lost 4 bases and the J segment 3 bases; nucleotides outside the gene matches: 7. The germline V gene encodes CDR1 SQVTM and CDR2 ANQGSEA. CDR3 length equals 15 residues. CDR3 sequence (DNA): TGCAGCGTTGTCGGACAGGGACATGCTAATGAAAAACTGTTTTTT. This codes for CSVVGQGHANEKLFF.

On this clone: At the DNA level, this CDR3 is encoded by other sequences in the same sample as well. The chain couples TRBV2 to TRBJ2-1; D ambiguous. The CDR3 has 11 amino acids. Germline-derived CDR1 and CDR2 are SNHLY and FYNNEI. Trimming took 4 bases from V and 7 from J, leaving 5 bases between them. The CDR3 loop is CASSVGNEQFF. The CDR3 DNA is TGTGCCAGCAGTGTTGGTAATGAGCAGTTCTTC. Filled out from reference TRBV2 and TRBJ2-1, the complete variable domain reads EPEVTQTPSHQVTQMGQEVILRCVPISNHLYFYWYRQILGQKVEFLVSFYNNEISEKSEIFDDQFSVERPDGSNFTLKIRSTKLEDSAMYFCASSVGNEQFFGPGTRLTVL.

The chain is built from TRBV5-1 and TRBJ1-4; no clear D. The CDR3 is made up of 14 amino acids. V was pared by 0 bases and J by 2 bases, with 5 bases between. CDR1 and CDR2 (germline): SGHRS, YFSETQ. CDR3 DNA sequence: TGCGCCAGCAGCTTGGATGACACTAATGAAAAACTGTTTTTT. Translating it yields CASSLDDTNEKLFF.

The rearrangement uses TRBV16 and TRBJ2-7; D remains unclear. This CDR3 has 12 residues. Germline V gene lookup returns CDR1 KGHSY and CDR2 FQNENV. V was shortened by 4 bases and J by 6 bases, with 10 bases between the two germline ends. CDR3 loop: CASSPLGPEQYF. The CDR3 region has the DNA TGTGCCAGCAGCCCCCTAGGACCCGAGCAGTACTTC.

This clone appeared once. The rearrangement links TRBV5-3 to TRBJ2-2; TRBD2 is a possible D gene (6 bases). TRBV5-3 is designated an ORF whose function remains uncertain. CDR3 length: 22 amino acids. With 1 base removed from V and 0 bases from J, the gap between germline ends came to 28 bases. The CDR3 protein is CARSLRLKGPTRSGTNTGELFF. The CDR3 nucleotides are TGTGCCAGAAGCTTGCGCCTAAAGGGGCCGACTAGATCCGGCACGAACACCGGGGAGCTGTTTTTT.

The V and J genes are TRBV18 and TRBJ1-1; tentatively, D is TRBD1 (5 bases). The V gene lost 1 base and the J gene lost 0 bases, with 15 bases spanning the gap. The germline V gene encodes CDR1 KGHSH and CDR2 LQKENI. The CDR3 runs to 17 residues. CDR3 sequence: CASSPQGRVNLNTEAFF. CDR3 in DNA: TGTGCCAGCTCACCACAGGGGAGGGTGAATTTGAACACTGAAGCTTTCTTT.

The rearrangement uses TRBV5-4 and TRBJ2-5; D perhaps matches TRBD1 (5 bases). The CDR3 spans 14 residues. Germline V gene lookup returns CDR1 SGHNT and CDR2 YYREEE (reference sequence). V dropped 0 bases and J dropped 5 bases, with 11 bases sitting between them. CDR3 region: CASSLVAPGETQYF. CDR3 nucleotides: TGTGCCAGCAGCTTGGTGGCGCCAGGGGAGACCCAGTACTTC.

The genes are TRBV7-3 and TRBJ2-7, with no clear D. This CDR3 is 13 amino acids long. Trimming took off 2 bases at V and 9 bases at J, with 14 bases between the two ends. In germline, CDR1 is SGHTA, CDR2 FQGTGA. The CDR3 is CASSLEWSDRQYF. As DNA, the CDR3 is TGTGCCAGCAGCTTAGAATGGTCCGACCGGCAGTACTTC.

The chain's CDR3 is CASSLAGTGGLSTNNSPLHF. The CDR3, as DNA: TGCGCCAGCAGCCTTGCCGGGACAGGGGGCTTGAGTACCAATAATTCACCCCTCCACTTT. The chain is built from TRBV5-1 and TRBJ1-6; TRBD1 matches 12 bases. V dropped 4 bases and J dropped 5; count of bases not matched to a gene: 16. Germline V gives CDR1 SGHRS, CDR2 YFSETQ. The CDR3 covers 20 residues.

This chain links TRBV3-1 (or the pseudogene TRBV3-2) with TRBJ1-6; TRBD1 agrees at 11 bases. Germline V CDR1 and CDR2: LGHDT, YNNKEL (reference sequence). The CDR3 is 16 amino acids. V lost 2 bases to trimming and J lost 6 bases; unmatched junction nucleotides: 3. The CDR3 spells CASSQWDRGSNSPLHF. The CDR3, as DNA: TGTGCCAGCAGCCAATGGGACAGGGGGAGTAATTCACCCCTCCACTTT.

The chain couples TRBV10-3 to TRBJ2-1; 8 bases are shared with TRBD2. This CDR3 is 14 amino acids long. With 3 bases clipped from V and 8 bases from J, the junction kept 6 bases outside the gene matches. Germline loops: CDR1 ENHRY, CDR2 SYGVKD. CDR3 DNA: TGTGCCATCAGTGATCCCCCGCGGGAGGATGAGCAGTTCTTC. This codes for CAISDPPREDEQFF.

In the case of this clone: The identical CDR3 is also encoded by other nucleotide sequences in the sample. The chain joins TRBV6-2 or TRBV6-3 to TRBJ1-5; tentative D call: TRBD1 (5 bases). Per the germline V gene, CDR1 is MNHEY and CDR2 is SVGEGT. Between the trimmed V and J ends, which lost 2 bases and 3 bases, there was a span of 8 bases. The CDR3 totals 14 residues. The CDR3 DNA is TGTGCCAGCAGTTACGACAGTCTCAATCAGCCCCAGCATTTT. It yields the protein CASSYDSLNQPQHF.